The 17 T cell receptor beta chains reported below all come from one sample, sequenced in a study of T cells in tuberculosis. Sequenced by immunoSEQ multiplex PCR; TCRdb stores in-frame clones only, minus some. The repertoire holds 25,000 to 35,000 clones, 85% to 95% seen once, with about 7.8% in the top ten. The specimen sequenced was PBMCs. These receptors all come from a donor aged 5-35 years with latent tuberculosis or without tuberculosis infection. Some clones in this sample may be carry-over from other donors' samples.

This chain joins TRBV6-5 and TRBJ2-4, with D tentatively TRBD1 (5 bases). This CDR3 is 12 amino acids long. The V end was cut by 8 bases, the J end by 4 bases, with 9 bases between. Germline V gene data show CDR1 as MNHEY and CDR2 as SVGAGI. Written as DNA, the CDR3 is TGTGCCAGCGGGGCAGTAAAAAACATTCAGTACTTC. Translated: CASGAVKNIQYF.

The CDR3 DNA reads TGTGCCAGCAGTTCCACAGGGGCCGCTAACACTGAAGCTTTCTTT. Translated: CASSSTGAANTEAFF. This chain connects TRBV2 to TRBJ1-1; TRBD1 matches 7 bases. This CDR3 is built from 15 residues. The V segment lost 5 bases and the J segment 2 bases; nucleotides outside the gene matches: 8. Looked up from germline, CDR1 is SNHLY and CDR2 is FYNNEI.

This rearrangement joins TRBV5-1 to TRBJ2-1, with 8 bases lining up with TRBD2. Germline loops: CDR1 SGHRS, CDR2 YFSETQ. V was pared by 2 bases and J by 2 bases, with 6 bases of the junction left unmatched. The CDR3 covers 16 residues. CDR3 sequence: CASSLLADYTYNEQFF. For the CDR3, the DNA is TGCGCCAGCAGCTTACTAGCGGACTACACCTACAATGAGCAGTTCTTC. Full variable domain (remainder filled in from reference TRBV5-1 and TRBJ2-1): KAGVTQTPRYLIKTRGQQVTLSCSPISGHRSVSWYQQTPGQGLQFLFEYFSETQRNKGNFPGRFSGRQFSNSRSEMNVSTLELGDSALYLCASSLLADYTYNEQFFGPGTRLTVL.

This clone is a singleton in its sample. The rearrangement joins TRBV13 to TRBJ2-7; 9 nucleotides match TRBD1. Losses at the gene ends were 3 bases for V and 5 bases for J; bases not matched to a gene: 8. The CDR3 is made up of 15 amino acids. CDR1 and CDR2 (germline): PRHDT, FYEKMQ (reference sequence). This CDR3 reads CASSFEGQGRHEQYF. CDR3 bases: TGTGCCAGCAGCTTTGAGGGACAGGGACGACACGAGCAGTACTTC.

J is TRBJ1-1 and V is TRBV6-6; D is ambiguous. Germline V gives CDR1 MNHNY, CDR2 SVGAGI (reference sequence). This CDR3 comprises 15 residues. Trimming shortened V by 0 bases and J by 0 bases, and 8 bases separated the two germline ends. This CDR3 is CASSYSQDLNTEAFF. DNA of the CDR3: TGTGCCAGCAGTTACTCCCAGGACTTGAACACTGAAGCTTTCTTT.

The CDR3 nucleotides read TGTGCCAGTCGTCCTGGGGGAGGGAGGACAGATACGCAGTATTTT. Protein product: CASRPGGGRTDTQYF. The chain employs TRBV6-1 and TRBJ2-3, with 7 bases fitting TRBD2. The CDR3 runs to 15 residues. V lost 9 bases to trimming and J lost 3 bases; unmatched junction nucleotides: 12. Germline V lookup: CDR1 MNHNS, CDR2 SASEGT.

This clone was seen more than once but under ten times. This chain links TRBV1 with TRBJ2-7; TRBD1 reflects the table's D call only, with no check against the DNA. TRBV1 is termed a pseudogene. This CDR3 spans 15 amino acids. The CDR3 DNA sequence: TGCACCAGCAGCCATTCCGGACCCAAAAAGGGGGAGCAGTACTTC. This gives the protein CTSSHSGPKKGEQYF.

V gene TRBV29-1 combines with J gene TRBJ2-3, with D perhaps matching TRBD1 (7 bases). The CDR3 sequence is 12 residues long. V lost 7 bases to trimming and J lost 2 bases, with 10 bases between them. CDR1 and CDR2 (germline): SQVTM, ANQGSEA. This chain's CDR3 is CSGGTDTDTQYF. CDR3 sequence (DNA): TGCAGCGGCGGGACAGACACAGATACGCAGTATTTT.

This rearrangement joins TRBV2 to TRBJ1-2; D gene uncertain. The V end lost 6 bases, the J end lost 3 bases, and 17 bases lay between the germline ends. CDR3 length: 15 residues. CDR1 and CDR2 (germline): SNHLY, FYNNEI. CDR3 sequence reads: CASSAVYTADYGYTF. CDR3 nucleotides: TGTGCCAGCAGCGCCGTTTACACAGCCGACTATGGCTACACCTTC.

J is TRBJ1-1 and V is TRBV7-9; 8 bases are a match to TRBD1. The CDR3 loop spans 19 amino acids. After removal of 1 base from V and 1 base from J, the junction contained 14 bases not matched to a gene. Germline CDR1 SEHNR, CDR2 FQNEAQ (reference sequence). As DNA, the CDR3 is TGTGCCAGCAGCTTAGGATCGCTGAGACAGGGGAAGAAGAACACTGAAGCTTTCTTT. The encoded protein is CASSLGSLRQGKKNTEAFF.

The CDR3 nucleotides read TGCGCCAGCAGCGCGGGAGGCCTCTACAATGAGCAGTTCTTC. Translating it yields CASSAGGLYNEQFF. The rearrangement links TRBV5-1 to TRBJ2-1; 8 nucleotides align to TRBD2. Germline V gene data show CDR1 as SGHRS and CDR2 as YFSETQ. This CDR3 has 14 amino acids. V shed 4 bases and J 3 bases; nucleotides not matched to a gene: 3.

This chain connects TRBV7-9 to TRBJ2-7; D call uncertain. Trimming stripped 5 bases from V and 4 bases from J, with 12 bases between. The CDR3 is 13 amino acids. Looked up from germline, CDR1 is SEHNR and CDR2 is FQNEAQ (reference sequence). The DNA of the CDR3 is TGTGCCAGCAGCAAGCCCTACTTGTACGAGCAGTACTTC. Translating gives CASSKPYLYEQYF.

A few counts support this clone. The rearrangement links TRBV14 to TRBJ1-1; no definite D call. V lost 4 bases to trimming and J lost 4 bases, with 10 bases between them. The length of the CDR3 is 13 residues. Germline-derived CDR1 and CDR2 are SGHDN and FVKESK. The CDR3 DNA reads TGTGCCAGCAGCCCCGTGGCCTTCACTGAAGCTTTCTTT. This sequence encodes CASSPVAFTEAFF.

This chain connects TRBV12-5 to TRBJ1-1, with 12 bases fitting TRBD1. This CDR3 has 18 residues. Germline lookup yields CDR1 LGHNT and CDR2 FRNRAP. With V trimmed by 0 bases and J by 5 bases, 10 bases remained unmatched. CDR3 sequence (DNA): TGTGCTAGTGGTTTGGTCCTGGGACAGGGGGCGAAGGGAACTGAAGCTTTCTTT. Translated, it gives CASGLVLGQGAKGTEAFF.

The V call is TRBV10-2, the J call TRBJ1-1, with 9 bases matching TRBD1. This CDR3 has 15 amino acids. Trimming at V came to 4 bases and at J to 5 bases, leaving 8 bases not matched to a gene. Germline assignment: CDR1 WSHSY and CDR2 SAAADI. The CDR3 nucleotides read TGCGCCAGCAGTGGAACAAGGACAGGGGCAACTGAAGCTTTCTTT. Protein: CASSGTRTGATEAFF.

This clone has a single count. The chain recombines TRBV13 with TRBJ2-7; TRBD2 aligns across 7 bases. With V trimmed by 0 bases and J by 8 bases, 13 bases remained unmatched. Per germline, CDR1 PRHDT and CDR2 FYEKMQ (reference sequence). The CDR3 is made up of 16 amino acids. DNA for the CDR3: TGTGCCAGCAGCTTAGGCGGGTGGGAGGGCCCGCAAAAGCAGTACTTC. The encoded protein is CASSLGGWEGPQKQYF. Full variable domain (rest looked up from reference TRBV13 and TRBJ2-7): AAGVIQSPRHLIKEKRETATLKCYPIPRHDTVYWYQQGPGQDPQFLISFYEKMQSDKGSIPDRFSAQQFSDYHSELNMSSLELGDSALYFCASSLGGWEGPQKQYFGPGTRLTVT.

The rearrangement joins TRBV6-1 to TRBJ1-4; 8 bases align to TRBD1. Germline V lookup: CDR1 MNHNS, CDR2 SASEGT. This CDR3 spans 14 amino acids. The V and J ends lost 9 bases and 6 bases, in that order; junction bases with no gene match: 9. In nucleotides, the CDR3 is TGTGCCAGTGCGGAGACAGGGGCGGATGAAAAACTGTTTTTT. Its translation: CASAETGADEKLFF.